These 21 T cell receptor beta chains originate from one sample sequenced in a study of T cell responses to AZD1222 COVID-19 vaccine. Data came from immunoSEQ multiplex PCR; TCRdb stores just in-frame clones and leaves some out. This table holds fewer than 100,000 clones, 85% found once. Sequencing used peripheral blood, obtained on day 0 of AZD1222 vaccination. The receptors come from an adult in good health.

The chain couples TRBV2 to TRBJ1-1; D possibly corresponds to TRBD1 (6 bases). Per the germline V gene, CDR1 is SNHLY and CDR2 is FYNNEI. CDR3 length equals 14 residues. V lost 6 bases to trimming and J lost 3 bases, with 14 bases between them. CDR3 bases: TGTGCCAGCAGGGGGGCTAGGCTGGACACTGAAGCTTTCTTT. Translating it yields CASRGARLDTEAFF. The variable domain in full, with the rest retrieved from reference TRBV2 and TRBJ1-1, is EPEVTQTPSHQVTQMGQEVILRCVPISNHLYFYWYRQILGQKVEFLVSFYNNEISEKSEIFDDQFSVERPDGSNFTLKIRSTKLEDSAMYFCASRGARLDTEAFFGQGTRLTVV.

V usage is TRBV4-1 and J usage is TRBJ2-1; the D gene is possibly TRBD1 (6 bases). The V gene lost 0 bases and the J gene lost 4 bases, with 13 bases spanning the gap. Germline V gives CDR1 MGHRA, CDR2 YSYEKL. The CDR3 contains 16 residues. CDR3 amino acids: CASSQDFADRYNEQFF. DNA for the CDR3: TGCGCCAGCAGCCAAGATTTTGCGGACAGATACAATGAGCAGTTCTTC.

This sequence joins TRBV12-3 or TRBV12-4 and TRBJ1-5; D gene ambiguous. Between the trimmed V and J ends, which lost 6 bases and 7 bases, there was a span of 13 bases. The CDR3 has 13 residues. CDR3 DNA: TGTGCCAGCAGCCCGACTCCATGGCAGCCCCAGCATTTT. Translated, it gives CASSPTPWQPQHF.

V is TRBV7-9 and J is TRBJ1-2, with D hard to call. This CDR3 has 14 residues. Germline CDR1 SEHNR, CDR2 FQNEAQ (reference sequence). The V end was cut by 2 bases, the J end by 6 bases, with 13 bases between. In nucleotides, the CDR3 is TGTGCCAGCAGCTTATTGTCCGGGCAGGATGGCTACACCTTC. This gives the protein CASSLLSGQDGYTF.

The V call is TRBV19, the J call TRBJ1-2; TRBD1 is a possible D gene (6 bases). The CDR3 runs to 12 residues. Germline V gene sequence: CDR1 LNHDA, CDR2 SQIVND (reference sequence). Trimming left V 8 bases short and J 8 bases short, with 15 bases between. The CDR3 is CASHTGYRGYTF. The CDR3, as DNA: TGTGCCAGTCATACAGGGTATAGGGGCTACACCTTC.

This chain connects TRBV6-6 to TRBJ2-7; TRBD2 matches at 13 bases. Germline-derived CDR1 and CDR2 are MNHNY and SVGAGI (reference sequence). The CDR3 contains 15 residues. With V trimmed by 6 bases and J by 6 bases, 8 bases remained unmatched. The CDR3 spells CASSGLAGVAGEQYF. The CDR3 DNA reads TGTGCCAGCAGCGGACTAGCGGGGGTGGCGGGCGAGCAGTACTTC.

The chain uses TRBV7-2 and TRBJ2-7, with 9 bases identical to TRBD1. Germline CDR1 SGHTA, CDR2 FQGNSA. Trimming cost V 5 bases and J 2 bases; bases outside gene matches: 7. The CDR3 has 15 amino acids. The CDR3 sequence: CASSLRQGGAYEQYF. CDR3 DNA: TGTGCCAGCAGCCTTAGACAGGGGGGGGCCTACGAGCAGTACTTC.

This clone turned up a few times. The chain uses TRBV5-4 and TRBJ2-7; TRBD1 might be the D (6 bases). Germline V gives CDR1 SGHNT, CDR2 YYREEE (reference sequence). The CDR3 extends over 17 amino acids. V lost 3 bases to trimming and J lost 2 bases, with 21 bases between them. CDR3 in amino acids: CASSSLPTGWGPYEQYF. CDR3 in DNA: TGTGCCAGCAGCTCCCTACCTACAGGTTGGGGGCCCTACGAGCAGTACTTC.

CDR3 nucleotide sequence: TGCGCCAGCAGCTTAGGGGATAATGAAAAACTGTTTTTT. Protein product: CASSLGDNEKLFF. This chain connects TRBV5-1 to TRBJ1-4; D is possibly TRBD1 (5 bases). Germline V CDR1 and CDR2: SGHRS, YFSETQ. This CDR3 spans 13 amino acids. With 2 bases removed from V and 4 bases from J, the gap between germline ends came to 6 bases.

V gene TRBV12-2 combines with J gene TRBJ1-5; no DNA check was done on the table's D call, TRBD1. TRBV12-2 is described as a pseudogene. CDR3 size: 16 residues. The chain's CDR3 is CASRFRQGASNQPQHF. CDR3 DNA sequence: TGTGCAAGTCGCTTCCGGCAGGGGGCTAGCAATCAGCCCCAGCATTTT.

This clone was observed a single time. Here the CDR3 reads CASRGGTSGAYEQYF. The CDR3 region has the DNA TGTGCCAGCAGGGGCGGGACTAGCGGGGCCTACGAGCAGTACTTC. The chain is built from TRBV6-5 and TRBJ2-7; TRBD2 aligns across 13 bases. There are 15 residues in the CDR3. The V segment lost 6 bases and the J segment 2 bases; nucleotides outside the gene matches: 4. The germline V gene has CDR1 MNHEY and CDR2 SVGAGI.

The V call is TRBV19, the J call TRBJ2-2; 10 bases align to TRBD1. The V gene end was trimmed by 4 bases and the J gene end by 4 bases; junction bases not matched to a gene: 21. CDR3 length: 21 residues. Germline loops: CDR1 LNHDA, CDR2 SQIVND (reference sequence). The CDR3 DNA reads TGTGCCAGTAGTAGGGCATTAAACATGGACAGGGGGGCGTGCGGCACCGGGGAGCTGTTTTTT. Amino acids: CASSRALNMDRGACGTGELFF.

This clone was seen only once. The chain carries TRBV7-9 and TRBJ1-2, with 12 bases matching TRBD1. This CDR3 region has 17 residues. V lost 1 base to trimming and J lost 4 bases; unmatched junction nucleotides: 7. Per germline, CDR1 SEHNR and CDR2 FQNEAQ (reference sequence). The CDR3 nucleotides are TGTGCCAGCAGCTTAGAAGGGACAGGGGGCTCTTTCTATGGCTACACCTTC. Amino acids: CASSLEGTGGSFYGYTF. Together with reference TRBV7-9 and TRBJ1-2, the CDR3 gives the full variable domain: DTGVSQNPRHKITKRGQNVTFRCDPISEHNRLYWYRQTLGQGPEFLTYFQNEAQLEKSRLLSDRFSAERPKGSFSTLEIQRTEQGDSAMYLCASSLEGTGGSFYGYTFGSGTRLTVV.

The chain has TRBV3-1 (or the pseudogene TRBV3-2) and TRBJ1-6; no definite D call. Germline assignment: CDR1 LGHDT and CDR2 YNNKEL (reference sequence). V was clipped by 1 base and J by 5 bases, with 21 bases between them. The CDR3 extends over 19 amino acids. This chain's CDR3 is CASSQAPDLSPWDNSPLHF. The DNA for the CDR3 is TGTGCCAGCAGCCAAGCTCCAGACCTTTCTCCCTGGGATAATTCACCCCTCCACTTT.

This chain links TRBV24-1 with TRBJ2-3, with unresolved D. Between the trimmed V and J ends, which lost 4 bases and 4 bases, there was a span of 8 bases. This CDR3 comprises 13 residues. Per germline, CDR1 KGHDR and CDR2 SFDVKD. DNA for the CDR3: TGTGCCACCAGTGACCCGGTTGCAGATACGCAGTATTTT. Protein product: CATSDPVADTQYF.

The J gene is TRBJ1-3, the V gene TRBV7-2, with D hard to call. Germline-derived CDR1 and CDR2 are SGHTA and FQGNSA. The CDR3 totals 14 residues. V was cut by 4 bases and J by 0 bases, with 7 bases left in between. DNA for the CDR3: TGTGCCAGCAGCTGGGCACTCTCTGGAAACACCATATATTTT. Amino acid sequence: CASSWALSGNTIYF.

This clone has a handful of counts. Here the CDR3 reads CASRPSGGAVDTQYF. The CDR3 nucleotides read TGTGCCAGCAGACCTAGCGGGGGGGCGGTAGATACGCAGTATTTT. The chain uses TRBV7-8 and TRBJ2-3; 12 bases line up with TRBD2. CDR3 length: 15 amino acids. V dropped 6 bases and J dropped 5; count of bases not matched to a gene: 6. Germline V lookup: CDR1 SGHVS, CDR2 FQNEAQ.

This sequence joins TRBV6-5 and TRBJ1-1, with 8 bases identical to TRBD1. Germline CDR1 is MNHEY and CDR2 is SVGAGI. With 6 bases clipped from V and 4 bases from J, the junction kept 4 bases outside the gene matches. This CDR3 region has 13 residues. CDR3 coding DNA: TGTGCCAGCAGCCTAACAGGGGGCACTGAAGCTTTCTTT. Its translation is CASSLTGGTEAFF.

The chain joins TRBV19 to TRBJ1-2, with D unclear. V lost 3 bases and J lost 4, with 9 bases in between. Germline-derived CDR1 and CDR2 are LNHDA and SQIVND (reference sequence). The CDR3 runs 13 residues. The chain's CDR3 is CASSIGEPYGYTF. The CDR3 coding sequence is TGTGCCAGTAGTATCGGAGAGCCCTATGGCTACACCTTC.

The chain recombines TRBV4-1 with TRBJ1-5; no clear D. Germline lookup yields CDR1 MGHRA and CDR2 YSYEKL. The CDR3 loop spans 16 amino acids. With 2 bases removed from V and 1 base from J, the gap between germline ends came to 12 bases. In nucleotides, the CDR3 is TGCGCCAGCAGCCAACCCCGCGGTGGCAGCAATCAGCCCCAGCATTTT. This codes for CASSQPRGGSNQPQHF.

The J gene is TRBJ2-1, the V gene TRBV5-1; D assignment may be TRBD1 or TRBD2 (5 bases each). In germline, CDR1 is SGHRS, CDR2 YFSETQ. The CDR3 runs 15 residues. The germline V and J ends were trimmed by 2 bases and 5 bases, with 14 bases remaining between them. CDR3 amino acids: CASSFSGREHNEQFF. The CDR3 bases are TGCGCCAGCAGCTTTTCAGGCAGGGAGCACAATGAGCAGTTCTTC.